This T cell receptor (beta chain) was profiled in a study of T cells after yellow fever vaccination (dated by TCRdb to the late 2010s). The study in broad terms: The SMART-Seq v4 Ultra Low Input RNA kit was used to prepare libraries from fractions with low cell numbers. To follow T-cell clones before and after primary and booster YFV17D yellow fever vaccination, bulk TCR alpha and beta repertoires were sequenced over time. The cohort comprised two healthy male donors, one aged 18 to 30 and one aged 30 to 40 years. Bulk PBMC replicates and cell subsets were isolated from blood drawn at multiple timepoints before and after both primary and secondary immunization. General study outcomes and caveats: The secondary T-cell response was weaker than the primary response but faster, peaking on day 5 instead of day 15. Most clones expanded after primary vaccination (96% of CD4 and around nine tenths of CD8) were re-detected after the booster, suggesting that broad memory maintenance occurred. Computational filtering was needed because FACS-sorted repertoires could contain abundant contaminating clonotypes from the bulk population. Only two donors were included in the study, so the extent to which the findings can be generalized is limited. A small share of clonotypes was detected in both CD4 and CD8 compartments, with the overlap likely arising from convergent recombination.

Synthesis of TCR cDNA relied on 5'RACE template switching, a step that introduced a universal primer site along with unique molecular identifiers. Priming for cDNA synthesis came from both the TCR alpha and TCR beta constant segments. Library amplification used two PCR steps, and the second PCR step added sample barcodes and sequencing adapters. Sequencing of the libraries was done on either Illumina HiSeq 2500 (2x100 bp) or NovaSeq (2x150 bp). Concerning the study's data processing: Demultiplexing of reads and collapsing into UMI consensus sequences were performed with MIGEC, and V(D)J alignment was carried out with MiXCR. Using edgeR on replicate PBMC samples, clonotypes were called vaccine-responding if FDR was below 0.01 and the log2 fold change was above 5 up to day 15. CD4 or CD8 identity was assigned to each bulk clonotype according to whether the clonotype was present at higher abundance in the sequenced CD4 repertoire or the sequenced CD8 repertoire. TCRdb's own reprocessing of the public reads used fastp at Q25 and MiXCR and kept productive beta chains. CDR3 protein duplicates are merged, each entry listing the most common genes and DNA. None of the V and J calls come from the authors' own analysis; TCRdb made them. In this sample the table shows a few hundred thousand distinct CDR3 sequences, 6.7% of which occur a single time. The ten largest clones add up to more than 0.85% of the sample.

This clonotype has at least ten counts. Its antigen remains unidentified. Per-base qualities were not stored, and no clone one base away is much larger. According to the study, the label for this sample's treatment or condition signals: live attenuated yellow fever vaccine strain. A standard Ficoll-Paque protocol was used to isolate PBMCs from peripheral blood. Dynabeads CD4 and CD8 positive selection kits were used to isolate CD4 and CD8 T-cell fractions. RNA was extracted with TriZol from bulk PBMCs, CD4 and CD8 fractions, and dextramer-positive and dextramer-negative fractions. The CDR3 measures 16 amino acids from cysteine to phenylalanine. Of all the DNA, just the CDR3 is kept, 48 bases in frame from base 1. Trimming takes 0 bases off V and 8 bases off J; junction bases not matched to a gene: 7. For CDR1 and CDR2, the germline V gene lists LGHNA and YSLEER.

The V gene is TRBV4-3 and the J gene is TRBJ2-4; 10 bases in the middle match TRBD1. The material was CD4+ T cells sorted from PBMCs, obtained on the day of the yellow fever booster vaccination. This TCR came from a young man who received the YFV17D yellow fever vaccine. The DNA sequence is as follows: TGCGCCAGCAGCCAAGATCGACGACAGGGGGCATACATTCAGTACTTC. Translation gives CASSQDRRQGAYIQYF.